This TCR beta chain was documented in a study of post-analysis software for immune sequencing data. General study findings and limits: TRBV segments more frequent in patients than in controls numbered roughly 5 and included TRBV5-6, TRBV5-1 and TRBV20-1. Significantly lower normalized Chao1 diversity was found in patients with multiple sclerosis relative to controls. Strong co-clustering by F measure was seen for same-batch samples.

The sample holds a few counts of this clonotype. Its specificity is not known. The TCR beta cDNA libraries carried unique molecular identifiers. Between about 0.9 and 11 million T cells gave rise to 500,000 to 600,000 cDNA molecules. TCRdb passed the PCR reads through MiXCR, listing each CDR3 protein once. The sample consists of 740,000 or so distinct CDR3 sequences, roughly 50% of them appearing once. The CDR3 loop spans 13 amino acids. Germline V gives CDR1 ENHRY, CDR2 SYGVKD. V gave up 4 bases and J gave up 3 bases, with 10 bases separating them. The source of this sequence is a girl between 10 and 17 years old with multiple sclerosis. Specimen: blood. This chain connects TRBV10-3 to TRBJ2-7, with D tentatively TRBD1 (5 bases). The CDR3 is CAISVAGIYEQYF. CDR3 nucleotides: TGTGCCATCAGTGTGGCAGGGATCTACGAGCAGTACTTC.